This is a list of T cell receptor beta chains from one sample in a study of early T cells in non-severe SARS-CoV-2 infection. TCRdb reanalysed the 5' RACE reads using MiXCR and keeps one entry per CDR3 protein. Of some 57,000 distinct CDR3 sequences listed, less than 11% are singletons. The sample taken for sequencing was whole blood. These receptors all stem from an adult who was a healthcare worker with PCR-confirmed SARS-CoV-2 infection or an uninfected control (not recorded which). The CDR3 runs from the conserved cysteine through the conserved F or W. D genes are given only for firm matches. Only part of the rows carry a size: once, few, many, or a class if the clone is expanded.

cdr3_length	v_call	d_call	clone_size	j_call	cdr3_aa	cdr3_nt
12	TRBV19	.	many	TRBJ1-5	CASSPGNQPQHF	TGTGCCAGTAGCCCGGGTAATCAGCCCCAGCATTTT
15	TRBV27	.	few	TRBJ1-4	CASSVGPGANEKLFF	TGTGCCAGCAGTGTGGGGCCAGGGGCTAATGAAAAACTGTTTTTT
14	TRBV11-2	.	many	TRBJ2-1	CASSLYHLYNEQFF	TGTGCCAGCAGCTTATATCACCTGTACAATGAGCAGTTCTTC
14	TRBV5-1	TRBD1	many	TRBJ1-2	CASSLADRGQGYTF	TGCGCCAGCAGCTTGGCCGACAGGGGACAAGGCTACACCTTC
15	TRBV3-1	TRBD2	.	TRBJ2-1	CASNPAGGLPNEQFF	TGTGCCAGCAACCCAGCGGGGGGGCTCCCCAATGAGCAGTTCTTC
17	TRBV2	TRBD2	few	TRBJ2-7	CASSDSALAGLPYEQYF	TGTGCCAGCAGTGATTCTGCTCTAGCGGGACTTCCCTACGAGCAGTACTTC
15	TRBV28	.	.	TRBJ2-2	CASSPGARGTGELFF	TGTGCCAGCAGTCCGGGAGCTCGAGGCACCGGGGAGCTGTTTTTT
15	TRBV12-3/TRBV12-4	TRBD2	.	TRBJ2-1	CASSLGGRARGEQFF	TGTGCCAGCAGTTTAGGCGGGAGGGCCAGGGGTGAGCAGTTCTTC
15	TRBV4-2	TRBD2	many	TRBJ2-7	CASSQDLAGSYEQYF	TGTGCCAGCAGCCAAGACCTAGCGGGATCCTACGAGCAGTACTTC
13	TRBV18	.	few	TRBJ1-4	CASSPLRGELLFF	TGTGCCAGCTCACCATTGAGAGGGGAGTTACTGTTTTTT
15	TRBV5-4	TRBD2	many	TRBJ2-2	CASSPERGWTGELFF	TGTGCCAGCAGCCCGGAGCGGGGGTGGACCGGGGAGCTGTTTTTT
15	TRBV7-2	TRBD1	.	TRBJ2-1	CASSSGTAVYNEQFF	TGTGCCAGCAGCTCCGGGACAGCCGTCTACAATGAGCAGTTCTTC
15	TRBV19	.	many	TRBJ1-6	CASFNVKIRNSPLHF	TGTGCCAGCTTTAATGTGAAGATCCGGAATTCACCCCTCCACTTT
15	TRBV24-1	.	many	TRBJ2-6	CATSEHGSGANVLTF	TGTGCCACCAGTGAGCACGGCTCTGGGGCCAACGTCCTGACTTTC
18	TRBV7-2	TRBD2	few	TRBJ2-6	CASGFLPSGSSGANVLTF	TGTGCCAGCGGCTTCTTGCCTAGCGGGAGTTCTGGGGCCAACGTCCTGACTTTC
13	TRBV11-3	.	many	TRBJ2-1	CASSPPVSDEQFF	TGTGCCAGCAGCCCCCCGGTTAGCGATGAGCAGTTCTTC
16	TRBV10-3	TRBD1	.	TRBJ1-3	CAISFGTASSGNTIYF	TGTGCCATCAGTTTCGGGACAGCGAGCTCTGGAAACACCATATATTTT
15	TRBV29-1	.	many	TRBJ2-2	CSVEDAVRPTGELFF	TGCAGCGTTGAAGATGCGGTCAGACCCACCGGGGAGCTGTTTTTT
12	TRBV29-1	.	few	TRBJ2-7	CSVALGPYEQYF	TGCAGCGTGGCCCTGGGACCCTACGAGCAGTACTTC
13	TRBV10-3	.	few	TRBJ1-4	CAIRNKGGKKLFF	TGTGCCATCAGAAATAAGGGAGGGAAAAAACTGTTTTTT
13	TRBV6-1	.	.	TRBJ2-7	CAAVRDEIHEQYF	TGTGCCGCGGTGCGGGACGAAATCCACGAGCAGTACTTC
15	TRBV18	.	few	TRBJ2-7	CASSPVVSGSNEQYF	TGTGCCAGCTCACCAGTTGTTTCAGGGTCTAACGAGCAGTACTTC
15	TRBV12-5	.	many	TRBJ2-7	CASGPPGQGYHEQYF	TGTGCTAGTGGACCCCCGGGGCAGGGATACCACGAGCAGTACTTC
15	TRBV9	.	few	TRBJ1-2	CASSVGGTAFYGYTF	TGTGCCAGCAGCGTAGGGGGCACGGCCTTCTATGGCTACACCTTC
13	TRBV20-1	TRBD1	many	TRBJ1-2	CSASKDREDGYTF	TGCAGTGCTTCTAAGGACAGGGAGGATGGCTACACCTTC
14	TRBV5-1	.	.	TRBJ1-6	CASSLKTNNSPLHF	TGCGCCAGCAGCTTGAAGACCAATAATTCACCCCTCCACTTT
16	TRBV5-4	TRBD1	many	TRBJ2-1	CASSLGGGYFLDEQFF	TGTGCCAGCAGCTTAGGGGGCGGTTATTTCCTCGATGAGCAGTTCTTC
16	TRBV6-6	TRBD2	many	TRBJ2-7	CASSYWVAGAGGEQYF	TGTGCCAGCAGTTACTGGGTAGCGGGGGCCGGAGGGGAGCAGTACTTC
13	TRBV12-3/TRBV12-4	.	large	TRBJ2-5	CASSLNLPGGPRF	TGTGCCAGCAGTTTAAATCTCCCCGGGGGGCCCCGGTTC
16	TRBV20-1	TRBD2	many	TRBJ2-1	CSARDPTSGSYNEQFF	TGCAGTGCTAGAGACCCGACTAGCGGGAGCTACAATGAGCAGTTCTTC
20	TRBV4-3	TRBD2	.	TRBJ2-1	CASSQGVGLAAPRSYNEQFF	TGCGCCAGCAGCCAAGGGGTCGGACTAGCGGCACCACGCTCCTACAATGAGCAGTTCTTC
13	TRBV27	.	many	TRBJ1-2	CASSPAGPTGYTF	TGTGCCAGCAGTCCGGCCGGGCCCACGGGCTACACCTTC
19	TRBV7-2	.	few	TRBJ2-2	CASNRDLGAMFANTGELFF	TGTGCCAGCAACCGGGACCTAGGGGCGATGTTCGCGAACACCGGGGAGCTGTTTTTT
14	TRBV5-1	TRBD1	few	TRBJ2-7	CASSLTGYDREQYF	TGCGCCAGCAGCCTGACAGGGTACGATCGCGAGCAGTACTTC
14	TRBV20-1	TRBD1	few	TRBJ2-1	CSASTGDDYNEQFF	TGCAGTGCTAGCACAGGGGACGATTACAATGAGCAGTTCTTC
17	TRBV5-1	.	.	TRBJ1-3	CASSPTGQKSSGNTIYF	TGCGCCAGCAGCCCCACCGGACAGAAAAGCTCTGGAAACACCATATATTTT
13	TRBV29-1	.	.	TRBJ1-1	CSVVRKMNTEAFF	TGCAGCGTTGTAAGGAAGATGAACACTGAAGCTTTCTTT
15	TRBV5-4	.	many	TRBJ1-2	CASSLEGLDISGYTF	TGTGCCAGCAGCTTGGAAGGTCTCGACATCTCGGGCTACACCTTC
14	TRBV7-2	TRBD1	few	TRBJ2-7	CASSRQGASYEQYF	TGTGCCAGCAGCCGGCAGGGGGCGTCCTACGAGCAGTACTTC
17	TRBV4-1	.	.	TRBJ2-3	CASRQVASGAYTDTRYF	.
14	TRBV5-1	.	few	TRBJ2-5	CASGQTGGEETQYF	TGCGCCAGCGGGCAGACAGGAGGCGAAGAGACCCAGTACTTC
16	TRBV6-5	TRBD2	many	TRBJ2-3	CASSFRGAGSTDTQYF	TGTGCCAGCAGTTTCCGTGGAGCGGGGAGCACAGATACGCAGTATTTT
15	TRBV29-1	TRBD1	many	TRBJ2-7	CSVEEGHGTGNEQYF	TGCAGCGTTGAAGAAGGCCACGGGACAGGGAACGAGCAGTACTTC
14	TRBV5-1	TRBD1	.	TRBJ2-1	CASSPGTGINEQFF	TGCGCCAGCAGCCCCGGGACAGGGATCAATGAGCAGTTCTTC
14	TRBV20-1	.	many	TRBJ1-5	CSAKSPGPNQPQHF	TGCAGTGCCAAATCCCCGGGGCCCAATCAGCCCCAGCATTTT
12	TRBV6-1	.	few	TRBJ1-5	CASSEIDQPQHF	TGTGCCAGCAGTGAAATTGATCAGCCCCAGCATTTT
17	TRBV30	.	.	TRBJ2-1	CAWSRTRTGRGVNEQFF	TGTGCCTGGAGCCGGACTAGGACAGGGCGGGGGGTCAATGAGCAGTTCTTC
17	TRBV19	TRBD1	many	TRBJ2-6	CASSTTGTGTGANVLTF	TGTGCCAGTAGTACCACCGGGACAGGGACCGGGGCCAACGTCCTGACTTTC
20	TRBV6-5	TRBD1	.	TRBJ2-1	CASSYSAGGRLYDSYNEQFF	TGTGCCAGCAGTTACTCCGCAGGGGGCCGCTTATATGACTCCTACAATGAGCAGTTCTTC
13	TRBV4-3	TRBD2	many	TRBJ2-1	CASSQGTSREQFF	TGCGCCAGCAGCCAGGGGACTAGTAGGGAGCAGTTCTTC
15	TRBV27	.	many	TRBJ1-5	CASSLYGRGGQPQHF	TGTGCCAGCAGTTTATACGGCAGGGGTGGGCAGCCCCAGCATTTT
15	TRBV18	.	many	TRBJ2-7	CASSPLEAGPGEQYF	TGTGCCAGCTCACCATTGGAGGCAGGGCCAGGCGAGCAGTACTTC
13	TRBV19	.	few	TRBJ2-5	CASSTQSQETQYF	TGTGCCAGTAGTACGCAGAGCCAAGAGACCCAGTACTTC